These 10 T cell receptor beta chains were all obtained from the same sample, sequenced in a study of OX40 agonist ivuxolimab in advanced cancers. The repertoire was sequenced with immunoSEQ multiplex PCR; TCRdb's copy has only in-frame clones and lacks some. The repertoire includes 25,000 to 35,000 clones, 85% to 95% of them detected once, and less than 30% sits in the top ten. The specimen comprised CD4+ or CD8+ T cells sorted from blood, sampled in a trial of the OX40 agonist ivuxolimab. These receptors came from an adult with an advanced solid tumor such as melanoma, head and neck, liver or kidney cancer.

The chain employs TRBV28 and TRBJ1-5; TRBD1 aligns across 7 bases. The germline gives CDR1 MDHEN, CDR2 SYDVKM. The ends lost 5 bases at V and 2 bases at J; junction bases unmatched: 9. The CDR3 is 16 residues long. In DNA form, the CDR3 reads TGTGCCAGCAGTCCAGGGGGACTCTCGGGCAATCAGCCCCAGCATTTT. Protein sequence: CASSPGGLSGNQPQHF.

The genes are TRBV28 and TRBJ2-3; D may be TRBD2 (6 bases). V was pared by 5 bases and J by 1 base, with 16 bases between. CDR3 length equals 16 residues. Germline loops: CDR1 MDHEN, CDR2 SYDVKM. The CDR3 sequence: CASSPGTSWGTDTQYF. The DNA of the CDR3 is TGTGCCAGCAGTCCTGGGACTTCCTGGGGCACAGATACGCAGTATTTT. Full variable domain (outside the CDR3, taken from reference TRBV28 and TRBJ2-3): DVKVTQSSRYLVKRTGEKVFLECVQDMDHENMFWYRQDPGLGLRLIYFSYDVKMKEKGDIPEGYSVSREKKERFSLILESASTNQTSMYLCASSPGTSWGTDTQYFGPGTRLTVL.

J is TRBJ1-5 and V is TRBV27; TRBD1 agrees at 7 bases. The CDR3 covers 13 residues. Germline V gene sequence: CDR1 MNHEY, CDR2 SMNVEV (reference sequence). The V and J ends lost 5 bases and 4 bases, in that order; junction bases with no gene match: 2. The CDR3 spells CASSEGANQPQHF. CDR3 sequence (DNA): TGTGCCAGCAGTGAGGGGGCTAATCAGCCCCAGCATTTT.

V is TRBV2 and J is TRBJ2-7; 7 bases agree with TRBD1. There are 13 residues in the CDR3. CDR1 and CDR2 from the germline V gene are SNHLY and FYNNEI. With 6 bases clipped from V and 7 bases from J, the junction kept 9 bases outside the gene matches. Here the CDR3 DNA reads TGTGCCAGCAGGGGGGACAGAAATGATGAGCAGTACTTC. As protein: CASRGDRNDEQYF.

The chain carries TRBV9 and TRBJ2-5; D ambiguous. Germline loops: CDR1 SGDLS, CDR2 YYNGEE. V was clipped by 4 bases and J by 3 bases, with 10 bases between them. There are 13 residues in the CDR3. The CDR3 region is CASSPPLEETQYF. The CDR3 DNA reads TGTGCCAGCAGCCCCCCCCTAGAAGAGACCCAGTACTTC. Based on the CDR3 plus reference TRBV9 and TRBJ2-5, the full variable domain is DSGVTQTPKHLITATGQRVTLRCSPRSGDLSVYWYQQSLDQGLQFLIQYYNGEERAKGNILERFSAQQFPDLHSELNLSSLELGDSALYFCASSPPLEETQYFGPGTRLLVL.

The gene calls are TRBV27 and TRBJ1-5; 7 nucleotides match TRBD1. The germline V gene has CDR1 MNHEY and CDR2 SMNVEV (reference sequence). The CDR3 extends over 14 amino acids. Trimming at V came to 5 bases and at J to 2 bases, leaving 3 bases not matched to a gene. CDR3: CASSVGQGNQPQHF. The CDR3 region has the DNA TGTGCCAGCAGTGTCGGACAGGGCAATCAGCCCCAGCATTTT.

The chain joins TRBV5-5 to TRBJ2-7, with TRBD1 matching over 9 bases. Germline V gene sequence: CDR1 SGHKS, CDR2 YYEKEE (reference sequence). This CDR3 has 13 residues. With V trimmed by 6 bases and J by 6 bases, 7 bases remained unmatched. For the CDR3, the DNA is TGTGCCAGCACCCGACAGGGGGGTCGCGAGCAGTACTTC. Encoded protein: CASTRQGGREQYF.

The genes are TRBV19 and TRBJ2-7, with 8 bases fitting TRBD2. The trim removed 5 bases at V and 3 bases at J, leaving 6 bases unmatched. Germline loops: CDR1 LNHDA, CDR2 SQIVND (reference sequence). There are 14 residues in the CDR3. The CDR3 coding sequence is TGTGCCAGTAGTCCCCCGGGGGGGCTCTACGAGCAGTACTTC. This gives the protein CASSPPGGLYEQYF.

This sequence joins TRBV28 and TRBJ1-1, with D uncertain. Trimming left V 5 bases short and J 0 bases short, with 10 bases between. This CDR3 has 14 amino acids. CDR1 is MDHEN, CDR2 SYDVKM, per germline. CDR3 in amino acids: CASSTTEMNTEAFF. The CDR3 DNA is TGTGCCAGCAGTACCACAGAGATGAACACTGAAGCTTTCTTT. Drawing the rest from reference TRBV28 and TRBJ1-1, the complete variable domain is DVKVTQSSRYLVKRTGEKVFLECVQDMDHENMFWYRQDPGLGLRLIYFSYDVKMKEKGDIPEGYSVSREKKERFSLILESASTNQTSMYLCASSTTEMNTEAFFGQGTRLTVV.

V and J are TRBV30 and TRBJ1-3; D is perhaps TRBD1 (5 bases). V dropped 0 bases and J dropped 4 bases, with 7 bases sitting between them. The CDR3 runs to 13 residues. In germline, CDR1 is GTSNPN, CDR2 SVGIG (reference sequence). The CDR3, as DNA: TGTGCCTGGAGTGTCTGGGGGGGAAACACCATATATTTT. Translation: CAWSVWGGNTIYF.